The next 13 T cell receptor beta chains were all read from a single sample in a study of blood T cell repertoires in COVID-19. Here immunoSEQ multiplex PCR was the method, and the copy in TCRdb shows in-frame clones only, minus some. Among around 260,000 clones, around nine tenths were seen once, and the ten largest hold 0.94%. Specimen: peripheral blood. These receptors all stem from a woman between 40 and 50 years old who had recovered from COVID-19.

J is TRBJ2-5 and V is TRBV19; 7 bases align to TRBD1. CDR3 size: 15 residues. Germline V gene data show CDR1 as LNHDA and CDR2 as SQIVND (reference sequence). J was trimmed by 4 bases and V by 3 bases; bases with no gene match: 8. The CDR3 DNA is TGTGCCAGTAGTATGGACCGGGACAGACCAGAGACCCAGTACTTC. This gives the protein CASSMDRDRPETQYF. Filled out from reference TRBV19 and TRBJ2-5, the complete variable domain reads DGGITQSPKYLFRKEGQNVTLSCEQNLNHDAMYWYRQDPGQGLRLIYYSQIVNDFQKGDIAEGYSVSREKKESFPLTVTSAQKNPTAFYLCASSMDRDRPETQYFGPGTRLLVL.

The chain couples TRBV29-1 to TRBJ2-3, with unresolved D. Germline lookup yields CDR1 SQVTM and CDR2 ANQGSEA. V was pared by 5 bases and J by 2 bases, with 17 bases between. The CDR3 totals 15 residues. In nucleotides, the CDR3 is TGCAGCGTTTTTTTTGGCTCCTCACACACAGATACGCAGTATTTT. As protein: CSVFFGSSHTDTQYF.

The chain recombines TRBV27 with TRBJ2-5; 7 nucleotides match TRBD1. With V trimmed by 5 bases and J by 0 bases, 6 bases remained unmatched. CDR1 and CDR2 from the germline V gene are MNHEY and SMNVEV (reference sequence). This CDR3 comprises 15 residues. The CDR3 region is CASSPWTGYQETQYF. The CDR3 DNA reads as TGTGCCAGCAGTCCCTGGACAGGCTACCAAGAGACCCAGTACTTC.

The chain combines TRBV18 with TRBJ2-1, with 13 nucleotides matching TRBD2. CDR1 KGHSH and CDR2 LQKENI come from the germline V gene. The CDR3 runs to 16 residues. V lost 6 bases to trimming and J lost 7 bases; unmatched junction nucleotides: 9. The CDR3 nucleotides read TGTGCCAGCTCCCACGGCGCGACTAGCGGGGGGAATGAGCAGTTCTTC. Amino acids: CASSHGATSGGNEQFF.

This clone was seen once. The chain is built from TRBV5-6 and TRBJ1-2; the D is unclear. CDR3 size: 12 residues. V was clipped by 0 bases and J by 8 bases, with 8 bases between them. Per germline, CDR1 SGHDT and CDR2 YYEEEE. The CDR3, as DNA: TGTGCCAGCAGCTTGGCAGGTGACGGCTACACCTTC. It specifies CASSLAGDGYTF.

Of note for this clone: The identical CDR3 is also encoded by other nucleotide sequences in the sample. This chain links TRBV5-4 with TRBJ2-7; TRBD2 matches at 14 bases. The CDR3 has 16 amino acids. Trimming took 4 bases from V and 0 from J; bases not matched to a gene: 3. Germline CDR1 and CDR2: SGHNT and YYREEE (reference sequence). CDR3 nucleotides: TGTGCCAGCAGCCTCGGGACTAGCGGGAGCTCCTACGAGCAGTACTTC. This encodes CASSLGTSGSSYEQYF.

This clone is a singleton in its sample. The chain recombines TRBV27 with TRBJ1-1, with TRBD1 as a possible D gene (6 bases). The CDR3 is made up of 13 amino acids. V lost 7 bases to trimming and J lost 11 bases, with 20 bases between them. Per the germline V gene, CDR1 is MNHEY and CDR2 is SMNVEV (reference sequence). The CDR3 DNA follows: TGTGCCAGCATGTCCAGGGGAGAAGCCGGGGCTTTCTTT. Amino acids: CASMSRGEAGAFF.

V is TRBV3-1 (or the pseudogene TRBV3-2) and J is TRBJ2-1; 9 nucleotides line up with TRBD2. CDR1 and CDR2 (germline): LGHDT, YNNKEL (reference sequence). This CDR3 is built from 14 residues. V was clipped by 4 bases and J by 9 bases; unmatched bases: 7. The CDR3 DNA reads TGTGCCAGCAGCCCTGTGCCTAGCGGGATTGAGCAGTTCTTC. It is translated as CASSPVPSGIEQFF.

To note about this clone: Relative to the germline gene, one junction end is altered; a read error may explain this. The chain has TRBV7-7 and TRBJ2-7; 9 nucleotides align to TRBD1. The CDR3 sequence is 17 residues long. Germline assignment: CDR1 SSHAT and CDR2 FNYEAQ (reference sequence). In DNA, the CDR3 is TGTGCTAGCAGCCCCCGGCCCGGGACAGGGTACGAATACGAGCAGTACTTC. Translating gives CASSPRPGTGYEYEQYF.

The rearrangement uses TRBV5-4 and TRBJ2-2; TRBD1 is a possible D gene (6 bases). The germline V gene encodes CDR1 SGHNT and CDR2 YYREEE (reference sequence). The CDR3 is made up of 15 amino acids. The V end lost 0 bases, the J end lost 7 bases, and 13 bases lay between the germline ends. The CDR3 reads CASSLAVQGRGELFF. CDR3 in DNA: TGTGCCAGCAGCTTGGCCGTACAGGGCCGCGGGGAGCTGTTTTTT.

This chain uses TRBV5-1 with TRBJ2-7; 8 positions match TRBD2. After removal of 0 bases from V and 7 bases from J, the junction contained 9 bases not matched to a gene. The CDR3 totals 15 residues. CDR1 and CDR2 from the germline V gene are SGHRS and YFSETQ. The CDR3 sequence is CASSLVWREEGEQYF. The DNA of the CDR3 is TGCGCCAGCAGCTTGGTCTGGCGGGAGGAGGGGGAGCAGTACTTC.

The chain joins TRBV19 to TRBJ1-3, with a tentative D call TRBD1 (5 bases). The CDR3 totals 16 residues. Germline CDR1 reads LNHDA; CDR2 reads SQIVND (reference sequence). Deletions cut 4 bases from V and 0 bases from J, with 13 bases between. The CDR3 DNA reads TGTGCCAGTAGTAAGGCCTTGGGGGGCTCTGGAAACACCATATATTTT. Translated, it gives CASSKALGGSGNTIYF.

The rearrangement uses TRBV5-4 and TRBJ2-5; no clear D gene. Germline V gives CDR1 SGHNT, CDR2 YYREEE (reference sequence). The CDR3 is 14 amino acids. V was shortened by 1 base and J by 5 bases, with 12 bases between the two germline ends. Written as DNA, the CDR3 is TGTGCCAGCAGCTTGATGTGGGCCCAGGAGACCCAGTACTTC. As protein: CASSLMWAQETQYF.